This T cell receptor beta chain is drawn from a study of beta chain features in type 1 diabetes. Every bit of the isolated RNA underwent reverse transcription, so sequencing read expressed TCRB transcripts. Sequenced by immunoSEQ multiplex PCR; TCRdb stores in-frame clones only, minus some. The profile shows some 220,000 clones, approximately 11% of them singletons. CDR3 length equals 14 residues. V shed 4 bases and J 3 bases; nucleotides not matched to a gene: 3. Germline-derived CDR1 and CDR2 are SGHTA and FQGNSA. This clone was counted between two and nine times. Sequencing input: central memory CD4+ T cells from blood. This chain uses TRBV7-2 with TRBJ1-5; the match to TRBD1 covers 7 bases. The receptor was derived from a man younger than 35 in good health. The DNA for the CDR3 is TGTGCCAGCAGCTCGACAGGGTACAATCAGCCCCAGCATTTT. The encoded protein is CASSSTGYNQPQHF. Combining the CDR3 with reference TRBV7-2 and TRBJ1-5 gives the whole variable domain GAGVSQSPSNKVTEKGKDVELRCDPISGHTALYWYRQSLGQGLEFLIYFQGNSAPDKSGLPSDRFSAERTGGSVSTLTIQRTQQEDSAVYLCASSSTGYNQPQHFGDGTRLSIL.